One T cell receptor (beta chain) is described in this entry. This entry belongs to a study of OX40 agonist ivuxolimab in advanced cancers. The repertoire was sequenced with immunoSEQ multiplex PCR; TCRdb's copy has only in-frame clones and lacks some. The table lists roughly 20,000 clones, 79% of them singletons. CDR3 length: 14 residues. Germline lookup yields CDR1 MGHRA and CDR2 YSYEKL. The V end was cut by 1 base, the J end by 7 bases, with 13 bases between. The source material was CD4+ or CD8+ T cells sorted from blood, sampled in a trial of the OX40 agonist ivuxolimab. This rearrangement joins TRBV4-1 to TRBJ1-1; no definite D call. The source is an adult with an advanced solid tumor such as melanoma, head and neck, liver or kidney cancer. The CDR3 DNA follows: TGCGCCAGCAGCCAAGGAGTGGGGAGCCTTGAAGCTTTCTTT. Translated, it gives CASSQGVGSLEAFF.